This is a list of T cell receptor beta chains from one sample in a study of blood T cell repertoires in COVID-19. Some clones are missing from TCRdb's copy, which holds only in-frame ones; the method was immunoSEQ multiplex PCR. The top ten hold about 26% of the sample, which has about 170,000 clones, about 85% seen once. Sequencing input: peripheral blood. The receptors here all came from a man in his 60s with acute or convalescent COVID-19. The CDR3 runs from the conserved cysteine through the conserved F or W. The D gene is left open where the match is weak. Size values are once, few and many counts, or a class for expanded clones, and some rows have none.

J | D | size | length | V | DNA | CDR3
TRBJ1-2 | . | . | 13 | TRBV12-3/TRBV12-4 | TGTGCCAGCAGTCCCGGACAGAACTATGGCTACACCTTC | CASSPGQNYGYTF
TRBJ1-2 | TRBD1 | . | 14 | TRBV10-3 | TGTGCCATCAGTGGGGACAGGAAGAACTATGGCTACACCTTC | CAISGDRKNYGYTF
TRBJ2-1 | TRBD2 | . | 17 | TRBV11-2 | TGTGCCAGCAGCTTAGATCATGCTAGCGGGAGGGGCAATGAGCAGTTCTTC | CASSLDHASGRGNEQFF
TRBJ2-5 | TRBD2 | . | 14 | TRBV7-2 | TGTGCCAGCAGCTTACGGGGGGTCCGGGAGACCCAGTACTTC | CASSLRGVRETQYF
TRBJ1-2 | TRBD1 | . | 15 | TRBV30 | TGTGCCTGGAGTGCCGGACAGGTTTTGGACTATGGCTACACCTTC | CAWSAGQVLDYGYTF
TRBJ1-2 | . | . | 14 | TRBV24-1 | TGTGCCACCAGTGACGGGGGAGAGAGCTATGGCTACACCTTC | CATSDGGESYGYTF
TRBJ1-2 | . | . | 14 | TRBV9 | TGTGCCAGCAGCGTAGACCTGACAGGTCATGGCTACACCTTC | CASSVDLTGHGYTF
TRBJ1-5 | . | . | 12 | TRBV30 | TGTGCCTGGAGTGCAGGGAACTGGCCCCAGCATTTT | CAWSAGNWPQHF
TRBJ2-3 | . | . | 12 | TRBV5-1 | TGCGCCAGCAGCATAAGCACAGATACGCAGTATTTT | CASSISTDTQYF
TRBJ2-1 | . | . | 15 | TRBV10-3 | TGTGCCATCAGTGAGTCGGCAGGGGGAGGACCTGAGCAGTTCTTC | CAISESAGGGPEQFF
TRBJ1-2 | TRBD1 | . | 14 | TRBV5-6 | TGTGCCAGCAGCCGAGGACAGGATCCTTATGGCTACACCTTC | CASSRGQDPYGYTF
TRBJ2-5 | . | few | 14 | TRBV6-5 | TGTGCCAGCACCGACGGAGGGAGTGAGGAGACCCAGTACTTC | CASTDGGSEETQYF
TRBJ2-5 | TRBD2 | . | 19 | TRBV14 | TGTGCCAGCAGCCAAGATGTCAGAAGGGGACTAGCGGTTTCGGAGACCCAGTACTTC | CASSQDVRRGLAVSETQYF
TRBJ1-3 | . | . | 11 | TRBV19 | TGTGCCACGACAGAGGAATACACCATATATTTT | CATTEEYTIYF
TRBJ1-2 | TRBD1 | . | 15 | TRBV24-1 | TGTGCCACCAGTGACCCGGGACAGGGGGAGTATGGCTACACCTTC | CATSDPGQGEYGYTF
TRBJ2-2 | . | . | 14 | TRBV30 | TGTGCCTGGCTCGGGGGGCGGGACACCGGGGAGCTGTTTTTT | CAWLGGRDTGELFF
TRBJ2-5 | TRBD2 | . | 15 | TRBV2 | TGTGCCAGCAGCCTTCTAGCGGGGGGTAGTGAGACCCAGTACTTC | CASSLLAGGSETQYF
TRBJ1-2 | . | . | 15 | TRBV24-1 | TGTGCCACCAGTGACGCGGACAGCAGAGACTATGGCTACACCTTC | CATSDADSRDYGYTF
TRBJ1-1 | . | . | 10 | TRBV29-1 | TGCAGCGTTGCGAGCACTGAAGCTTTCTTT | CSVASTEAFF
TRBJ1-1 | TRBD1 | . | 15 | TRBV18 | TGTGCCAGCTCACCACCGGGACAGGGTAAGACTGAAGCTTTCTTT | CASSPPGQGKTEAFF
TRBJ2-2 | . | few | 16 | TRBV7-6 | TGTGCCAGCAGCCAAATACAACTAGCAAACACCGGGGAGCTGTTTTTT | CASSQIQLANTGELFF
TRBJ1-2 | . | . | 12 | TRBV30 | TGTGCCTGGAGTGAACCGGGGTTGAGCTACACCTTC | CAWSEPGLSYTF
TRBJ2-7 | TRBD1 | . | 15 | TRBV19 | TGTGCCAGTAGTCCCCGGGGGACAGGGTCCTACGAGCAGTACTTC | CASSPRGTGSYEQYF
TRBJ2-7 | . | once | 15 | TRBV6-5 | TGTGCCAGCAGTTCCTTGGGGGCGTTCTCCTACGAGCAGTACTTC | CASSSLGAFSYEQYF
TRBJ1-2 | . | . | 15 | TRBV6-5 | TGTGCCAGCAGCCAGGATCAGGGAATTAACTATGGCTACACCTTC | CASSQDQGINYGYTF
TRBJ2-3 | TRBD1 | . | 15 | TRBV24-1 | TGTGCCACCAGTGATTTCGACAGGGGGACAGATACGCAGTATTTT | CATSDFDRGTDTQYF
TRBJ1-1 | . | . | 15 | TRBV9 | TGTGCCAGCAGCGTGGAGGGCATACCGAACACTGAAGCTTTCTTT | CASSVEGIPNTEAFF
TRBJ2-7 | . | . | 11 | TRBV12-3/TRBV12-4 | TGTGCCAGCTCACAGGGATACGAGCAGTACTTC | CASSQGYEQYF
TRBJ1-6 | . | . | 19 | TRBV21-1 | TGTGCCAGCACGTTCCGAGGGCGGGGAATGAGCTCCTATAATTCACCCCTCCACTTT | CASTFRGRGMSSYNSPLHF